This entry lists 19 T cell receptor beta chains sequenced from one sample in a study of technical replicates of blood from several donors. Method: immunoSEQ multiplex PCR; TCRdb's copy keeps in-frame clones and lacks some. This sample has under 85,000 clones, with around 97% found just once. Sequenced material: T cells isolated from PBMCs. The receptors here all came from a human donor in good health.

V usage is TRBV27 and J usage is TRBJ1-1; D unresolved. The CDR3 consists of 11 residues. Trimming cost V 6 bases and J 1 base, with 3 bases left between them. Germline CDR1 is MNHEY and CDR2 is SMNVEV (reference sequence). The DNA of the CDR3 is TGTGCCAGCAGCAAGAACACTGAAGCTTTCTTT. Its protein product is CASSKNTEAFF.

The CDR3 reads CASSPFGQEKTQYF. The CDR3, as DNA: TGTGCCAGCAGCCCCTTCGGACAGGAAAAAACCCAGTACTTC. This chain connects TRBV11-2 to TRBJ2-5; 7 bases fit TRBD1. The CDR3 spans 14 residues. CDR1 is SGHAT and CDR2 is FQNNGV in the germline V gene. Trimming at V came to 5 bases and at J to 8 bases, leaving 11 bases not matched to a gene.

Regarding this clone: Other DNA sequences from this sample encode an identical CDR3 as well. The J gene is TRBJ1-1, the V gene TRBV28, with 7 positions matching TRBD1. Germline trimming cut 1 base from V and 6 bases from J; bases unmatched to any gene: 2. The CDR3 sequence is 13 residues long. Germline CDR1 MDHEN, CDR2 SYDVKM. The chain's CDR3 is CASSLSGGAEAFF. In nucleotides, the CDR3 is TGTGCCAGCAGTTTATCAGGGGGTGCTGAAGCTTTCTTT.

In DNA, the CDR3 is TGTGCCAGCATTTACGCCCGAGCCAATCAGCCCCAGCATTTT. This translates into CASIYARANQPQHF. The J gene is TRBJ1-5, the V gene TRBV28; D is ambiguous. Looked up from germline, CDR1 is MDHEN and CDR2 is SYDVKM. The CDR3 loop spans 14 amino acids. Trimming shortened V by 7 bases and J by 3 bases, and 13 bases separated the two germline ends.

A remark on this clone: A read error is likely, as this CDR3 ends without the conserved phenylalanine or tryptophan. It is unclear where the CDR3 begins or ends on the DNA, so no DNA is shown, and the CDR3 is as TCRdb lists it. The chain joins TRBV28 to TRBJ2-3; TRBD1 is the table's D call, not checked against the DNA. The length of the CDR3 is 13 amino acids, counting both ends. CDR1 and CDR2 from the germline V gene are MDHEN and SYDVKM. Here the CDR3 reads CASSSQTNHRQGV.

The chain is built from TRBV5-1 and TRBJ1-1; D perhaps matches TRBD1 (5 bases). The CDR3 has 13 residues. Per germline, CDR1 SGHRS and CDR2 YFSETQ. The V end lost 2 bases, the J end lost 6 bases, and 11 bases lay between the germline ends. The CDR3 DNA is TGCGCCAGCAGCTTAGCGGGGCGCGCTGAAGCTTTCTTT. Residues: CASSLAGRAEAFF.

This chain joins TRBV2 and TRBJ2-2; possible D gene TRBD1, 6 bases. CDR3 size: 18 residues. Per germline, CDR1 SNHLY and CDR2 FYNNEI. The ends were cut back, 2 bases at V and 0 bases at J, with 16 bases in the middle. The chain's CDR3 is CASSELTLGASNTGELFF. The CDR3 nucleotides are TGTGCCAGCAGTGAACTGACGCTGGGGGCCTCGAACACCGGGGAGCTGTTTTTT.

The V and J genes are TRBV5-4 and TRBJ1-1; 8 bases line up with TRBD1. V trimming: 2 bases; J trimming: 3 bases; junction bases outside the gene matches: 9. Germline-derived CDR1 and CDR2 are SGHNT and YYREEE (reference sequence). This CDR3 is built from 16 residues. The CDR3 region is CASSFSDRGDYTEAFF. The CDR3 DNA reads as TGTGCCAGCAGCTTTTCTGACAGGGGCGATTACACTGAAGCTTTCTTT.

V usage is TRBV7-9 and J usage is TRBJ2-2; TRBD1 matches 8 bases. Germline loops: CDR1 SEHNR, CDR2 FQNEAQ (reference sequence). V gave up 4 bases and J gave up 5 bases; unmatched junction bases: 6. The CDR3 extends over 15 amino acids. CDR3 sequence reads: CASSSLTGETGELFF. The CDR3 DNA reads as TGTGCCAGCAGCTCACTGACAGGGGAGACCGGGGAGCTGTTTTTT.

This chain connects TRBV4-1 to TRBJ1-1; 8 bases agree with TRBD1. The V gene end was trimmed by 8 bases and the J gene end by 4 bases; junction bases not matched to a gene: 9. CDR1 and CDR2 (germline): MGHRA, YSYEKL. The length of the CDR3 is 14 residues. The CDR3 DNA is TGCGCCAGCTCCGCAGGGGGCTCATCCACTGAAGCTTTCTTT. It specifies CASSAGGSSTEAFF.

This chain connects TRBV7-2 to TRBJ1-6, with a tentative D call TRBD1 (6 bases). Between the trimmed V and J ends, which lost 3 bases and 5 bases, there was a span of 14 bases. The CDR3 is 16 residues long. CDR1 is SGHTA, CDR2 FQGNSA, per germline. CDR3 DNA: TGTGCCAGCAGCTTTAGGGTCGACAGGAATAATTCACCCCTCCACTTT. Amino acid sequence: CASSFRVDRNNSPLHF. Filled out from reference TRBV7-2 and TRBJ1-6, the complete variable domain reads GAGVSQSPSNKVTEKGKDVELRCDPISGHTALYWYRQSLGQGLEFLIYFQGNSAPDKSGLPSDRFSAERTGGSVSTLTIQRTQQEDSAVYLCASSFRVDRNNSPLHFGNGTRLTVT.

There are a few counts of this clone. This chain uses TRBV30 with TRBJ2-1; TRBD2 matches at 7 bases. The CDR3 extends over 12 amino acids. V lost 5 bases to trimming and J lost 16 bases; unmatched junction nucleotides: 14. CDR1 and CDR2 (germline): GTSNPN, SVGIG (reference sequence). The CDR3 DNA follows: TGTGCCTGGGAGCCCCCAGGGCGGGGGTGTTTCTTC. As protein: CAWEPPGRGCFF.

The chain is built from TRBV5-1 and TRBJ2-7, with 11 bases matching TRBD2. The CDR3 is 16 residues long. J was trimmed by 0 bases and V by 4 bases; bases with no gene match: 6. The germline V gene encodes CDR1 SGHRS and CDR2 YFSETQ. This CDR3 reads CASSARLAGSSYEQYF. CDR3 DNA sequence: TGCGCCAGCAGCGCCAGACTAGCGGGGAGCTCCTACGAGCAGTACTTC.

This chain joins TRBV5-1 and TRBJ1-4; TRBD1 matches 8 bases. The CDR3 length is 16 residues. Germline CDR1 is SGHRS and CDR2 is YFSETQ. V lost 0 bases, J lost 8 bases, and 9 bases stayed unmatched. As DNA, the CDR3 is TGCGCCAGCAGCTTGGGCCCTCAGGGGGCATCGGAAAAACTGTTTTTT. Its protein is CASSLGPQGASEKLFF. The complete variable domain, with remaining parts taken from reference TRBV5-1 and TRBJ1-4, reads KAGVTQTPRYLIKTRGQQVTLSCSPISGHRSVSWYQQTPGQGLQFLFEYFSETQRNKGNFPGRFSGRQFSNSRSEMNVSTLELGDSALYLCASSLGPQGASEKLFFGSGTQLSVL.

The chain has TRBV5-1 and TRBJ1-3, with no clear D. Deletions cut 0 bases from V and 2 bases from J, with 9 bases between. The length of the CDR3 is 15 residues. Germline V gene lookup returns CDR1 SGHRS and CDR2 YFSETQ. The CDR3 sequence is CASSLVAGTGNTIYF. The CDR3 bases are TGCGCCAGCAGCTTGGTCGCGGGGACTGGAAACACCATATATTTT. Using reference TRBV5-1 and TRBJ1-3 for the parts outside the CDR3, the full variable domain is KAGVTQTPRYLIKTRGQQVTLSCSPISGHRSVSWYQQTPGQGLQFLFEYFSETQRNKGNFPGRFSGRQFSNSRSEMNVSTLELGDSALYLCASSLVAGTGNTIYFGEGSWLTVV.

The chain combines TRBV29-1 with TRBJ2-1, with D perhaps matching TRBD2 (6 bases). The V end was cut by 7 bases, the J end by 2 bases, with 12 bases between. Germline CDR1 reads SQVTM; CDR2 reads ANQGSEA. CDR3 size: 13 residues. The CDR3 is CSAMEGAYNEQFF. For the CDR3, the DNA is TGCAGCGCAATGGAGGGCGCCTACAATGAGCAGTTCTTC.

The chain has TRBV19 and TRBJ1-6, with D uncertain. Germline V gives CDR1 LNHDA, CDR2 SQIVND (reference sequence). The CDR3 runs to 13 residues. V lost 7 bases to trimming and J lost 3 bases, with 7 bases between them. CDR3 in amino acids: CASNEDYNSPLHF. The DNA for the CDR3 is TGTGCCAGTAATGAGGACTATAATTCACCCCTCCACTTT.

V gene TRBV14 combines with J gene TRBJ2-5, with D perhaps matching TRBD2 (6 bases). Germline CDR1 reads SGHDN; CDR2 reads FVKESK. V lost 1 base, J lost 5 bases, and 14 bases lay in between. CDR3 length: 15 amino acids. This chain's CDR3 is CASSQGPGTRETQYF. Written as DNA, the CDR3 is TGTGCCAGCAGCCAAGGTCCGGGGACTCGGGAGACCCAGTACTTC.

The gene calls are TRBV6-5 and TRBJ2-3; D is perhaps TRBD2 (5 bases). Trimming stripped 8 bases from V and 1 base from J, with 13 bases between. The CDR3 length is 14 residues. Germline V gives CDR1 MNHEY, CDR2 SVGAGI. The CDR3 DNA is TGTGCCAGCTATAGGGCGGGCCGCACAGATACGCAGTATTTT. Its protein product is CASYRAGRTDTQYF.